Listed here is a single T cell receptor beta chain. The authors' processing: Estimates of nucleated cell counts were drawn from the amplification of reference gene primers. This table comes from immunoSEQ multiplex PCR, and its TCRdb copy is limited to in-frame clones, with some not included. The V and J calls and the clone size are those of that table, but D and trimming were determined from the DNA. The sample gives 250,000 or so clones, more than 75% of which show up once; 8.5% to 9% is in the top ten. The entry originates in a study of blood T cell repertoires in COVID-19. At the level of the study: From the United States, Italy and Spain came samples of acute and convalescent COVID-19. The analysed material was cDNA or gDNA that came from T cells, B-cell-depleted T cells, or PBMCs.

The germline gives CDR1 SNHLY, CDR2 FYNNEI. CDR3 size: 15 residues. V was pared by 8 bases and J by 6 bases, with 15 bases of the junction left unmatched. V usage is TRBV2 and J usage is TRBJ2-7; 8 bases match TRBD1. The specimen was peripheral blood. The receptor comes from a middle-aged man with active or convalescent COVID-19. The CDR3 nucleotides are TGTGCCAGCCTAGGGCCTCTCAGGGGGCGTCTCGAGCAGTACTTC. Its translation is CASLGPLRGRLEQYF.